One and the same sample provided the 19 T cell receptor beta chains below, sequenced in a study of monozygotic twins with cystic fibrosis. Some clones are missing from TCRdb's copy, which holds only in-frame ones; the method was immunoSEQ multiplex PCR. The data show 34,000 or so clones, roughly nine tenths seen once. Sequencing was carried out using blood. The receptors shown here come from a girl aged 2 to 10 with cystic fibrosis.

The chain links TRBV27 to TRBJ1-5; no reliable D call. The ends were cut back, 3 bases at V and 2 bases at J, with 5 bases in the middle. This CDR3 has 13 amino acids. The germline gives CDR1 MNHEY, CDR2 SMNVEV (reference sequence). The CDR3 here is CASSFGGNQPQHF. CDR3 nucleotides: TGTGCCAGCAGTTTTGGGGGCAATCAGCCCCAGCATTTT.

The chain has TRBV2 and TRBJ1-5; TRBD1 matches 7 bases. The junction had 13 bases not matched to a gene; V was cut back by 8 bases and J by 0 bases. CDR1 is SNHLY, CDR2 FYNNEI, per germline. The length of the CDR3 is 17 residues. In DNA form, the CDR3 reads TGTGCCAGCTCTCGGAGCTTAGACAGGGATAGCAATCAGCCCCAGCATTTT. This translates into CASSRSLDRDSNQPQHF.

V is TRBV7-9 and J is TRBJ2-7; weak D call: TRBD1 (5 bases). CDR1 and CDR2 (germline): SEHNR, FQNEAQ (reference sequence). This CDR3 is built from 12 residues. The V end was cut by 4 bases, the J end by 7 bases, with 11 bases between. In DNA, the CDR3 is TGTGCCAGCAGCTCTAACAGGATAGAGCAGTACTTC. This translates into CASSSNRIEQYF.

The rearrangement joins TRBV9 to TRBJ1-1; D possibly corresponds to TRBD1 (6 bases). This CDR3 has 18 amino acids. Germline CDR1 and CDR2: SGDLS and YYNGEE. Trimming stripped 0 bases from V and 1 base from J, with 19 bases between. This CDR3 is CASSVGPQGPIQNTEAFF. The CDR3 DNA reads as TGTGCCAGCAGCGTAGGGCCACAGGGTCCAATACAGAACACTGAAGCTTTCTTT.

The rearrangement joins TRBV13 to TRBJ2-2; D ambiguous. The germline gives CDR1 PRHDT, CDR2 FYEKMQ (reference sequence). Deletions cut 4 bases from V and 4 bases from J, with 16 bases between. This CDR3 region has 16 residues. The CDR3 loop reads CASSSPRLEVTGELFF. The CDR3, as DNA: TGTGCCAGCAGCTCCCCCCGGCTAGAAGTCACCGGGGAGCTGTTTTTT.

In DNA, the CDR3 is TGCAGCGTTGTAGGAGATCTCAACTATGGCTACACCTTC. Translated, it gives CSVVGDLNYGYTF. J is TRBJ1-2 and V is TRBV29-1; D is unresolved. V was clipped by 4 bases and J by 2 bases, with 11 bases between them. This CDR3 contains 13 residues. Germline V gene sequence: CDR1 SQVTM, CDR2 ANQGSEA.

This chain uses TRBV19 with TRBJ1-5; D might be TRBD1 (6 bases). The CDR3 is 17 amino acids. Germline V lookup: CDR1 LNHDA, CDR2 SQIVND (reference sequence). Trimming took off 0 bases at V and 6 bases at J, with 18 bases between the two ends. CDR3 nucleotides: TGTGCCAGTAGTATAGATCCTGCGGGGGGCGAGGGTCAGCCCCAGCATTTT. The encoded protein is CASSIDPAGGEGQPQHF. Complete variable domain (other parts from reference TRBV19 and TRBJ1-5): DGGITQSPKYLFRKEGQNVTLSCEQNLNHDAMYWYRQDPGQGLRLIYYSQIVNDFQKGDIAEGYSVSREKKESFPLTVTSAQKNPTAFYLCASSIDPAGGEGQPQHFGDGTRLSIL.

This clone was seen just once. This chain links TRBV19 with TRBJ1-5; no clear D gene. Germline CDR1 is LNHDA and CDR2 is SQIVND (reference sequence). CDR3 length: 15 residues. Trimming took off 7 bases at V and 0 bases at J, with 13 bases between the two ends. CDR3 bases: TGTGCCAGTACCCGAAACGATAATAGCAATCAGCCCCAGCATTTT. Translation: CASTRNDNSNQPQHF.

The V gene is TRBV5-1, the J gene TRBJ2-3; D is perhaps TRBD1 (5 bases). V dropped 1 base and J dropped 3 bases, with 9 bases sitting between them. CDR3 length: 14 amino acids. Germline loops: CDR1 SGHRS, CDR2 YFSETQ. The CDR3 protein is CASSLSRQTDTQYF. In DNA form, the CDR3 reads TGCGCCAGCAGCTTGTCCAGACAGACAGATACGCAGTATTTT.

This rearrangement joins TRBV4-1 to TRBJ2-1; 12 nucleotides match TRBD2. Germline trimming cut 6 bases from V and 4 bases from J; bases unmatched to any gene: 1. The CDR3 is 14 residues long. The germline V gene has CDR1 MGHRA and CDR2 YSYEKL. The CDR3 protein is CASRGLAGYNEQFF. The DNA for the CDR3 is TGCGCCAGCAGAGGACTAGCGGGATACAATGAGCAGTTCTTC.

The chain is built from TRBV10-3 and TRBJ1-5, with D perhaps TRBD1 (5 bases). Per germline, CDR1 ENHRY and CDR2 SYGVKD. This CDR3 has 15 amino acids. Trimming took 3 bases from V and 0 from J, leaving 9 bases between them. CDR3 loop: CAISEGESSNQPQHF. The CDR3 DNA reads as TGTGCCATCAGTGAAGGGGAGAGTAGCAATCAGCCCCAGCATTTT.

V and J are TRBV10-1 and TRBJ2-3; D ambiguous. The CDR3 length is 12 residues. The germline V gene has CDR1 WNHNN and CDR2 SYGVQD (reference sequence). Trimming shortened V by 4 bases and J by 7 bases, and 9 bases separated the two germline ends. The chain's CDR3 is CASSVQRNTQYF. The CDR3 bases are TGCGCCAGCAGTGTACAAAGGAATACGCAGTATTTT.

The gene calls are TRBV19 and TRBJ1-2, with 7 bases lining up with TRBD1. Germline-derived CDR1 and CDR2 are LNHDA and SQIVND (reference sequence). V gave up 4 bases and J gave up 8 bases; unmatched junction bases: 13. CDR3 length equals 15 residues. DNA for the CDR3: TGTGCCAGTAGTACGACAGGGAATCCCTCTCGCGGCTACACCTTC. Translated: CASSTTGNPSRGYTF.

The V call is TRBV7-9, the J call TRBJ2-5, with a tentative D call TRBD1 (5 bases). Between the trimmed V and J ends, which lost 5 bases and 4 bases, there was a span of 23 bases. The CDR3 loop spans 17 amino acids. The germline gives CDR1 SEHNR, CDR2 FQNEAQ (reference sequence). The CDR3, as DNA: TGTGCCAGCAGCATCGAAGGGCAGGGCACCTGGGGAGAGACCCAGTACTTC. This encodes CASSIEGQGTWGETQYF.

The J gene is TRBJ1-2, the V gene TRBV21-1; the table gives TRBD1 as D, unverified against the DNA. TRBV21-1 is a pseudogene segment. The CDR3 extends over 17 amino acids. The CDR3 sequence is CASSKQRGSRCAYGYTF. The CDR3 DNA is TGTGCCAGCAGCAAACAAAGGGGGTCCCGATGCGCTTATGGCTACACCTTC.

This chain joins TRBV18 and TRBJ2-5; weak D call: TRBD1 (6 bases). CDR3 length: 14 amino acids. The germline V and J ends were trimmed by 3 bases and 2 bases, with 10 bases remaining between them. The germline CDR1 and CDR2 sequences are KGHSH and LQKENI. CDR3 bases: TGTGCCAGCTCACCCTCTAGGGGGCAAGAGACCCAGTACTTC. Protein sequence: CASSPSRGQETQYF.

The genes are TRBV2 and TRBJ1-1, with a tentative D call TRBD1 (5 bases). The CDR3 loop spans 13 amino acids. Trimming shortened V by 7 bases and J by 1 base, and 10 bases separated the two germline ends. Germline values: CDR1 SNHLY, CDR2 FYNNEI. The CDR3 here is CASTMGENTEAFF. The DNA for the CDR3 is TGTGCCAGCACGATGGGGGAGAACACTGAAGCTTTCTTT.

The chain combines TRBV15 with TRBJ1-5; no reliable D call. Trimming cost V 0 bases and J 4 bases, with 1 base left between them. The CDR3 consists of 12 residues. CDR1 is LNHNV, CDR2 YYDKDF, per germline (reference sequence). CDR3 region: CATSRDNQPQHF. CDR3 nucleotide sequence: TGTGCCACCAGCAGAGATAATCAGCCCCAGCATTTT.

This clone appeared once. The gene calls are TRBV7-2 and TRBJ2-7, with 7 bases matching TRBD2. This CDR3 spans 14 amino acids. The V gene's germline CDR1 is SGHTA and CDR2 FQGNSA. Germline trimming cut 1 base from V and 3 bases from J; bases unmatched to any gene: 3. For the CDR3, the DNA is TGTGCCAGCAGCTTAGGCCGGGACTACTACGAGCAGTACTTC. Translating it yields CASSLGRDYYEQYF.